Listed here is a single TCR beta chain. The data were taken from a study of blood T cell repertoires in COVID-19. Whole-study context: Italy, Spain and the United States were the sources of the convalescent and acute COVID-19 samples. In each case, the material was cDNA or gDNA derived from T cells, B-cell-depleted T cells, or PBMCs.

Authors' processing steps: Estimation of nucleated cell counts was performed using reference gene primer amplification. TCRdb's copy holds only in-frame clones and misses some; the assay was immunoSEQ multiplex PCR. V and J calls and clone size follow that table, whereas D and trimming were derived from the DNA. In the table there are some 45,000 clones, 60% to 80% of which are singletons. The J segment lost 4 bases and the V segment lost 3 bases, leaving 6 bases of the junction unmatched. The CDR3 covers 15 residues. Germline CDR1 is KGHDR and CDR2 is SFDVKD. The sequence was collected from a man in his 70s with acute or convalescent COVID-19. The chain combines TRBV24-1 with TRBJ2-5; 8 bases match TRBD1. Sequencing input: peripheral blood. The CDR3 loop reads CATSDPGGARETQYF. The CDR3 DNA reads TGTGCCACCAGTGATCCAGGGGGCGCGAGAGAGACCCAGTACTTC.